A selection of T cell receptor beta chains follows, all from one sample in a study of T-cell reconstitution after alpha-beta-depleted transplantation in children. TCRdb reanalysed the PCR reads using MiXCR and keeps one entry per CDR3 protein. The table records around 94,000 distinct CDR3 sequences, 7.5% to 9.5% of them present only once. Here the sequenced sample was PBMCs, taken before TCRalphabeta/CD19-depleted stem cell transplant. Receptors were obtained from a boy younger than 10 with acute lymphoblastic leukemia, due to receive a stem cell transplant. Each CDR3 is given with its conserved first and last residue. D genes are given only for firm matches.

V gene	D gene	J gene	CDR3 protein
TRBV6-1	-	TRBJ1-1	CASKEGLNTEAFF
TRBV5-1	-	TRBJ1-5	CASSLDGGGQPQHF
TRBV20-1	TRBD1	TRBJ1-1	CSARGTGNSNTEAFF
TRBV29-1	-	TRBJ2-7	CSVVGKEPTIYEQYF
TRBV5-6	-	TRBJ2-3	CASSLGGIDTQYF
TRBV5-3	-	TRBJ2-3	CARSLTSADRTDTQYF
TRBV18	TRBD2	TRBJ2-3	CASSRASGGLTDTQYF
TRBV25-1	TRBD2	TRBJ2-2	CASSEGAGGFGELFF
TRBV20-1	-	TRBJ1-5	CSAIRQGDQPQHF
TRBV6-2/TRBV6-3	-	TRBJ2-1	CASTHGGGEQFF
TRBV6-1	TRBD1	TRBJ2-1	CASATTGGAYNEQFF
TRBV7-3	-	TRBJ1-6	CASSSYRDSPLHF
TRBV6-2/TRBV6-3	TRBD2	TRBJ2-3	CASSNGGSSTDTQYF
TRBV10-3	-	TRBJ2-7	CAISPDSWAGQYF
TRBV3-1	-	TRBJ1-1	CASSRPGVGEAFF
TRBV20-1	TRBD1	TRBJ1-6	CSAYSTGADSPLHF
TRBV5-1	-	TRBJ1-1	CASSLTDGNTEAFF
TRBV2	-	TRBJ2-1	CASTKDSLSSYNEQFF
TRBV4-3	-	TRBJ1-4	CASSQGPSLNEKLFF
TRBV7-2	-	TRBJ1-6	CASSARHFEGSPLHF
TRBV3-1	TRBD2	TRBJ2-5	CASSHNPGTSSKETQYF
TRBV6-1	-	TRBJ1-2	CASSTGGLYGYTF
TRBV4-1	-	TRBJ2-6	CASSQGLDRAGANVLTF
TRBV7-9	TRBD1	TRBJ2-7	CASSLGTGLSEQYF
TRBV20-1	-	TRBJ2-7	CSARDKSEYEQYF
TRBV4-1	TRBD2	TRBJ2-1	CASSQGRGGTLNNEQFF
TRBV5-1	TRBD2	TRBJ2-1	CASSPLAGGASYNEQFF
TRBV5-4	-	TRBJ2-2	CASVEFTGELFF
TRBV3-1	TRBD2	TRBJ2-2	CASSQDGGATGELFF
TRBV12-3/TRBV12-4	TRBD2	TRBJ2-7	CASRLGTSGSYEQYF
TRBV2	-	TRBJ1-3	CASSVMAFGNTIYF
TRBV12-3/TRBV12-4	TRBD2	TRBJ2-3	CASSVSGGTDTQYF
TRBV20-1	TRBD2	TRBJ2-1	CSAILAGGSSYNEQFF
TRBV15	-	TRBJ1-2	CATSVKGTTYGYTF